The rows below give T cell receptor beta chains drawn from one sample of a study of blood T cell repertoires in COVID-19. Assay: immunoSEQ multiplex PCR; the TCRdb copy retains only in-frame clones and omits some. This table has about 200,000 clones, around 85% appearing once. Sequencing used peripheral blood. These receptors originate from a woman in her sixties or seventies with acute or convalescent COVID-19. The CDR3 runs from the conserved cysteine through the conserved F or W. Each record gives: CDR3 protein, CDR3 DNA, clone size, J gene, CDR3 length, D gene, V gene. D genes are given only for firm matches. Clone size appears in some rows only: once, few, many, or a class for an expanded clone.

CDR3 protein: CASRKTRQESFEQYF
CDR3 DNA: TGTGCCAGCAGAAAAACCAGACAGGAAAGTTTTGAGCAGTACTTC
clone size: few
J gene: TRBJ2-7
CDR3 length: 15
D gene: -
V gene: TRBV6-5

CDR3 protein: CASSLNSGKGQYF
CDR3 DNA: TGTGCCAGCAGCCTCAATAGCGGGAAGGGGCAGTACTTC
clone size: -
J gene: TRBJ2-7
CDR3 length: 13
D gene: TRBD2
V gene: TRBV5-4

CDR3 protein: CATSDASSSGANVLTF
CDR3 DNA: TGTGCCACCAGTGATGCATCGAGCTCTGGGGCCAACGTCCTGACTTTC
clone size: -
J gene: TRBJ2-6
CDR3 length: 16
D gene: -
V gene: TRBV24-1

CDR3 protein: CASSLVGAVYGYTF
CDR3 DNA: TGTGCCAGCAGCTTAGTAGGGGCGGTCTATGGCTACACCTTC
clone size: -
J gene: TRBJ1-2
CDR3 length: 14
D gene: -
V gene: TRBV7-2

CDR3 protein: CASSLLVTEQYF
CDR3 DNA: TGTGCCAGCAGCTTATTAGTAACTGAGCAGTACTTC
clone size: -
J gene: TRBJ2-7
CDR3 length: 12
D gene: -
V gene: TRBV7-9

CDR3 protein: CASSLTGGLDTEAFF
CDR3 DNA: TGTGCCAGCAGCTTAACAGGGGGCTTGGACACTGAAGCTTTCTTT
clone size: -
J gene: TRBJ1-1
CDR3 length: 15
D gene: TRBD1
V gene: TRBV13

CDR3 protein: CASSRPSLTAGNTIYF
CDR3 DNA: TGTGCCAGCAGCCGCCCGTCTCTGACAGCCGGAAACACCATATATTTT
clone size: -
J gene: TRBJ1-3
CDR3 length: 16
D gene: -
V gene: TRBV3-1/TRBV3-2

CDR3 protein: CASSPLTTGELFF
CDR3 DNA: TGTGCCAGCAGCCCACTCACCACCGGGGAGCTGTTTTTT
clone size: -
J gene: TRBJ2-2
CDR3 length: 13
D gene: -
V gene: TRBV5-5

CDR3 protein: CASSLLATGNTIYF
CDR3 DNA: TGTGCCAGCAGCCTCCTCGCGACTGGAAACACCATATATTTT
clone size: -
J gene: TRBJ1-3
CDR3 length: 14
D gene: -
V gene: TRBV7-2

CDR3 protein: CASSPRRNTEAFF
CDR3 DNA: TGTGCCAGCAGCCCGAGGAGGAACACTGAAGCTTTCTTT
clone size: -
J gene: TRBJ1-1
CDR3 length: 13
D gene: -
V gene: TRBV21-1

CDR3 protein: CASTGTAGSPLHF
CDR3 DNA: TGCGCCAGCACTGGGACGGCGGGATCACCCCTCCACTTT
clone size: few
J gene: TRBJ1-6
CDR3 length: 13
D gene: -
V gene: TRBV5-1

CDR3 protein: CASSFRTQTGNYGYTF
CDR3 DNA: TGTGCCAGCAGCTTTAGAACCCAGACAGGGAACTATGGCTACACCTTC
clone size: -
J gene: TRBJ1-2
CDR3 length: 16
D gene: TRBD1
V gene: TRBV5-4

CDR3 protein: CASSRALLTGNYEQYF
CDR3 DNA: TGTGCCAGCAGTCGAGCCCTCTTAACCGGGAACTACGAGCAGTACTTC
clone size: -
J gene: TRBJ2-7
CDR3 length: 16
D gene: -
V gene: TRBV27

CDR3 protein: CASRDVTGEIYGYTF
CDR3 DNA: TGCGCCAGCAGGGATGTTACGGGGGAGATCTATGGCTACACCTTC
clone size: -
J gene: TRBJ1-2
CDR3 length: 15
D gene: -
V gene: TRBV5-1

CDR3 protein: CATSQATGQGFYEQYF
CDR3 DNA: TGTGCCACCAGCCAGGCTACCGGACAGGGGTTCTACGAGCAGTACTTC
clone size: -
J gene: TRBJ2-7
CDR3 length: 16
D gene: TRBD1
V gene: TRBV15

CDR3 protein: CASSQRWLITGELFF
CDR3 DNA: TGCGCCAGCAGTCAACGTTGGCTGATCACCGGGGAGCTGTTTTTT
clone size: -
J gene: TRBJ2-2
CDR3 length: 15
D gene: -
V gene: TRBV23-1

CDR3 protein: CASSEVASTGELFF
CDR3 DNA: TGTGCCAGCAGTGAAGTTGCTAGCACCGGGGAGCTGTTTTTT
clone size: -
J gene: TRBJ2-2
CDR3 length: 14
D gene: -
V gene: TRBV6-1

CDR3 protein: CASSLDSKAFF
CDR3 DNA: TGCGCCAGCAGCTTGGATTCCAAAGCTTTCTTT
clone size: -
J gene: TRBJ1-1
CDR3 length: 11
D gene: -
V gene: TRBV5-1

CDR3 protein: CASSQCRLAGGGSYEQYF
CDR3 DNA: TGTGCCAGCAGCCAATGCCGACTAGCGGGAGGGGGATCCTACGAGCAGTACTTC
clone size: few
J gene: TRBJ2-7
CDR3 length: 18
D gene: TRBD2
V gene: TRBV3-1/TRBV3-2

CDR3 protein: CASSLTGIGGYTF
CDR3 DNA: TGTGCCAGCAGCTTAACGGGGATAGGCGGCTACACCTTC
clone size: -
J gene: TRBJ1-2
CDR3 length: 13
D gene: -
V gene: TRBV7-8

CDR3 protein: CASRVDPVTEAFF
CDR3 DNA: TGTGCCAGCAGGGTCGATCCAGTCACTGAAGCTTTCTTT
clone size: -
J gene: TRBJ1-1
CDR3 length: 13
D gene: -
V gene: TRBV6-5

CDR3 protein: CASSPSQGDSPLHF
CDR3 DNA: TGTGCCAGCTCCCCCTCCCAGGGGGACTCACCCCTCCACTTT
clone size: -
J gene: TRBJ1-6
CDR3 length: 14
D gene: TRBD1
V gene: TRBV18

CDR3 protein: CAISGPGTGELFF
CDR3 DNA: TGTGCCATCAGTGGACCGGGGACCGGGGAGCTGTTTTTT
clone size: -
J gene: TRBJ2-2
CDR3 length: 13
D gene: -
V gene: TRBV10-3

CDR3 protein: CASSVSGYAYEQYF
CDR3 DNA: TGCGCCAGCAGCGTCTCGGGATACGCCTACGAGCAGTACTTC
clone size: -
J gene: TRBJ2-7
CDR3 length: 14
D gene: -
V gene: TRBV4-3

CDR3 protein: CASSLLETQYF
CDR3 DNA: TGTGCCAGCAGCCTCCTGGAGACCCAGTACTTC
clone size: -
J gene: TRBJ2-5
CDR3 length: 11
D gene: -
V gene: TRBV12-3/TRBV12-4

CDR3 protein: CASSPQQGDGYTF
CDR3 DNA: TGTGCCAGCTCACCCCAACAGGGAGATGGCTACACCTTC
clone size: -
J gene: TRBJ1-2
CDR3 length: 13
D gene: -
V gene: TRBV18

CDR3 protein: CASRNRQGRTGELFF
CDR3 DNA: TGTGCCAGCAGAAATCGACAGGGTAGAACCGGGGAGCTGTTTTTT
clone size: -
J gene: TRBJ2-2
CDR3 length: 15
D gene: TRBD1
V gene: TRBV7-2

CDR3 protein: CASSPRTNTGELFF
CDR3 DNA: TGTGCCAGCAGTCCTCGGACTAACACCGGGGAGCTGTTTTTT
clone size: -
J gene: TRBJ2-2
CDR3 length: 14
D gene: -
V gene: TRBV2

CDR3 protein: CASSVAGTGVIANEKLFF
CDR3 DNA: TGTGCCAGCAGCGTAGCCGGGACAGGGGTTATAGCTAATGAAAAACTGTTTTTT
clone size: once
J gene: TRBJ1-4
CDR3 length: 18
D gene: TRBD1
V gene: TRBV11-3

CDR3 protein: CASSSGGAPDTQYF
CDR3 DNA: TGTGCCAGTTCGAGCGGGGGGGCCCCAGATACGCAGTATTTT
clone size: -
J gene: TRBJ2-3
CDR3 length: 14
D gene: TRBD2
V gene: TRBV10-3

CDR3 protein: CASRAHRGGSEKLFF
CDR3 DNA: TGTGCCAGCAGAGCACACAGGGGTGGGAGTGAAAAACTGTTTTTT
clone size: -
J gene: TRBJ1-4
CDR3 length: 15
D gene: TRBD1
V gene: TRBV6-5

CDR3 protein: CASSRTGRNNQPQHF
CDR3 DNA: TGTGCCAGTAGTCGGACAGGGAGGAACAATCAGCCCCAGCATTTT
clone size: once
J gene: TRBJ1-5
CDR3 length: 15
D gene: TRBD1
V gene: TRBV19

CDR3 protein: CASSIVPRRGYGYTF
CDR3 DNA: TGTGCCAGTAGTATAGTGCCCCGGCGCGGGTATGGCTACACCTTC
clone size: -
J gene: TRBJ1-2
CDR3 length: 15
D gene: -
V gene: TRBV19

CDR3 protein: CASSQGPRVNEKLFF
CDR3 DNA: TGCGCCAGCAGCCAAGGCCCCAGGGTTAATGAAAAACTGTTTTTT
clone size: once
J gene: TRBJ1-4
CDR3 length: 15
D gene: -
V gene: TRBV4-3

CDR3 protein: CASSSFRDEQYF
CDR3 DNA: TGTGCCAGTAGTTCCTTCCGGGACGAGCAGTACTTC
clone size: -
J gene: TRBJ2-7
CDR3 length: 12
D gene: -
V gene: TRBV19

CDR3 protein: CASSPTQGEAFF
CDR3 DNA: TGTGCCAGCTCACCAACGCAGGGGGAAGCTTTCTTT
clone size: -
J gene: TRBJ1-1
CDR3 length: 12
D gene: -
V gene: TRBV18

CDR3 protein: CASSEGLRYEQYF
CDR3 DNA: TGTGCCAGCAGCGAGGGACTTCGGTACGAGCAGTACTTC
clone size: -
J gene: TRBJ2-7
CDR3 length: 13
D gene: -
V gene: TRBV9

CDR3 protein: CASSLIAGAGELFF
CDR3 DNA: TGTGCCAGCAGCTTGATAGCGGGCGCCGGGGAGCTGTTTTTT
clone size: once
J gene: TRBJ2-2
CDR3 length: 14
D gene: TRBD2
V gene: TRBV9

CDR3 protein: CASSVPGQETQYF
CDR3 DNA: TGCGCCAGCAGCGTCCCGGGGCAAGAGACCCAGTACTTC
clone size: -
J gene: TRBJ2-5
CDR3 length: 13
D gene: -
V gene: TRBV5-1

CDR3 protein: CASSLRTSGRLETQYF
CDR3 DNA: TGCGCCAGCAGCCTTCGGACTAGCGGGAGGTTGGAGACCCAGTACTTC
clone size: -
J gene: TRBJ2-5
CDR3 length: 16
D gene: TRBD2
V gene: TRBV5-1

CDR3 protein: CASSTGQEVSGNTIYF
CDR3 DNA: TGTGCCAGCAGCACGGGACAGGAGGTCTCTGGAAACACCATATATTTT
clone size: -
J gene: TRBJ1-3
CDR3 length: 16
D gene: TRBD1
V gene: TRBV5-4

CDR3 protein: CSASPLAGVTDTQYF
CDR3 DNA: TGCAGTGCTAGTCCGCTAGCGGGAGTCACAGATACGCAGTATTTT
clone size: -
J gene: TRBJ2-3
CDR3 length: 15
D gene: TRBD2
V gene: TRBV20-1

CDR3 protein: CASSLGGVGNEKLFF
CDR3 DNA: TGTGCCAGCAGCCTGGGGGGAGTCGGGAATGAAAAACTGTTTTTT
clone size: -
J gene: TRBJ1-4
CDR3 length: 15
D gene: -
V gene: TRBV7-9

CDR3 protein: CASSLPGGHRSPLHF
CDR3 DNA: TGTGCCAGCAGTTTGCCCGGGGGTCATCGCTCACCCCTCCACTTT
clone size: -
J gene: TRBJ1-6
CDR3 length: 15
D gene: -
V gene: TRBV28

CDR3 protein: CASSVGQGARIEAFF
CDR3 DNA: TGTGCCAGTAGTGTAGGACAGGGGGCGCGGATTGAAGCTTTCTTT
clone size: -
J gene: TRBJ1-1
CDR3 length: 15
D gene: TRBD1
V gene: TRBV19

CDR3 protein: CASSLSGRGVNEQFF
CDR3 DNA: TGTGCCAGCAGCCTTAGCGGGAGAGGGGTCAATGAGCAGTTCTTC
clone size: once
J gene: TRBJ2-1
CDR3 length: 15
D gene: TRBD2
V gene: TRBV3-1/TRBV3-2

CDR3 protein: CASSLGGGREQFF
CDR3 DNA: TGTGCCAGCAGCTTAGGAGGGGGTCGTGAGCAGTTCTTC
clone size: -
J gene: TRBJ2-1
CDR3 length: 13
D gene: -
V gene: TRBV7-8

CDR3 protein: CASSPNSTYGNTIYF
CDR3 DNA: TGTGCCAGCTCACCGAATTCTACCTATGGAAACACCATATATTTT
clone size: -
J gene: TRBJ1-3
CDR3 length: 15
D gene: -
V gene: TRBV18

CDR3 protein: CASSVTRSGGSFF
CDR3 DNA: TGTGCCAGCAGCGTAACAAGGAGCGGCGGATCGTTCTTC
clone size: -
J gene: TRBJ2-1
CDR3 length: 13
D gene: -
V gene: TRBV7-2

CDR3 protein: CASSRQSSYNSPLHF
CDR3 DNA: TGTGCCAGTAGCCGACAGAGCTCCTATAATTCACCCCTCCACTTT
clone size: -
J gene: TRBJ1-6
CDR3 length: 15
D gene: -
V gene: TRBV19

CDR3 protein: CASSPRGRGTSGANVLTF
CDR3 DNA: TGTGCCAGCAGCCCTCGAGGGCGGGGGACGTCTGGGGCCAACGTCCTGACTTTC
clone size: -
J gene: TRBJ2-6
CDR3 length: 18
D gene: TRBD2
V gene: TRBV14

CDR3 protein: CASSLDSSSSPYRTQHF
CDR3 DNA: TGCGCCAGCAGCTTGGACAGTTCGTCTTCCCCTTATCGAACCCAGCATTTT
clone size: -
J gene: TRBJ1-5
CDR3 length: 17
D gene: -
V gene: TRBV5-1

CDR3 protein: CASSQETGGNSPLHF
CDR3 DNA: TGTGCCAGCAGCCAAGAGACAGGGGGTAATTCACCCCTCCACTTT
clone size: -
J gene: TRBJ1-6
CDR3 length: 15
D gene: TRBD1
V gene: TRBV14

CDR3 protein: CASSPLTFSTNEKLFF
CDR3 DNA: TGTGCCAGCTCACCTTTAACATTCTCAACTAATGAAAAACTGTTTTTT
clone size: -
J gene: TRBJ1-4
CDR3 length: 16
D gene: -
V gene: TRBV18